The rows below give T cell receptor beta chains drawn from one sample of a study of regulatory T cells in long-lasting Graves disease. One entry per CDR3 protein, called by TCRdb with MiXCR from the multiplex PCR reads. The table has a few hundred thousand distinct CDR3 sequences, approximately 25% seen once. The sequencing here drew on peripheral blood mononuclear cells (PBMCs), taken when the disease was refractory, from a patient treated with antithyroid drugs. The source is a middle-aged woman with Graves disease. The CDR3 runs from the conserved cysteine through the conserved F or W. D genes are given only for firm matches. Not all rows give a size; the values are once, few, many and, for expanded clones, a class.

D gene	V gene	J gene	clone size	CDR3 protein	CDR3 DNA
.	TRBV28	TRBJ2-5	.	CASSQIRQANQETQYF	TGTGCCAGCTCACAAATCCGACAGGCCAACCAAGAGACCCAGTACTTC
.	TRBV27	TRBJ2-7	many	CASRLLGTGEQYF	TGTGCCAGCAGGCTATTAGGAACAGGCGAGCAGTACTTC
.	TRBV5-1	TRBJ1-1	few	CASIGVSPLGTTEAFF	TGCGCCAGCATCGGCGTCTCTCCGCTAGGGACCACTGAAGCTTTCTTT
.	TRBV5-5	TRBJ1-2	.	CASSLYRGYTF	TGTGCCAGCAGCTTGTACCGTGGCTACACCTTC
.	TRBV30	TRBJ1-4	.	CAWSGPGRDNEKLFF	TGTGCCTGGAGTGGTCCGGGGAGGGACAATGAAAAACTGTTTTTT
.	TRBV6-5	TRBJ1-1	.	CASSYRAAGNTEAFF	TGTGCCAGCAGTTACAGGGCCGCGGGGAACACTGAAGCTTTCTTT
TRBD1	TRBV2	TRBJ1-5	many	CASSRDRGAGQPQHF	TGTGCCAGCAGCCGGGACAGGGGGGCCGGTCAGCCCCAGCATTTT
.	TRBV9	TRBJ2-2	.	CASARDSDTGELFF	TGTGCCAGCGCACGGGACTCTGACACCGGGGAGCTGTTTTTT
.	TRBV7-3	TRBJ2-7	few	CASSLSITYEQYF	TGTGCCAGCAGCTTATCTATAACCTACGAGCAGTACTTC
TRBD1	TRBV12-5	TRBJ1-2	many	CASGSGQGTNYGYTF	TGTGCTAGTGGGTCCGGACAGGGGACTAACTATGGCTACACCTTC
.	TRBV30	TRBJ1-1	.	CAWSPQMNTEAFF	TGTGCCTGGAGTCCACAGATGAACACTGAAGCTTTCTTT
TRBD1	TRBV7-8	TRBJ1-5	.	CASSPDRGLGTQHF	TGTGCCAGCAGCCCGGACAGGGGCCTCGGGACCCAGCATTTT
.	TRBV11-1	TRBJ2-7	.	CASSLGQVPYEQYF	TGTGCCAGCAGCTTAGGACAGGTACCCTACGAGCAGTACTTC
TRBD1	TRBV24-1	TRBJ1-5	few	CATSDSRTGLTQPQHF	TGTGCCACCAGTGATTCCCGGACAGGGCTTACTCAGCCCCAGCATTTT
TRBD2	TRBV3-1	TRBJ2-1	.	CASSQESGRAVNEQFF	TGTGCCAGCAGCCAAGAGAGCGGGAGAGCGGTCAATGAGCAGTTCTTC
.	TRBV30	TRBJ2-7	.	CAWSVDHYYEQYF	TGTGCCTGGAGTGTAGACCATTACTACGAGCAGTACTTC
.	TRBV29-1	TRBJ2-7	.	CSVWGAREAYEQYF	TGCAGCGTCTGGGGGGCGCGAGAGGCCTACGAGCAGTACTTC
.	TRBV7-9	TRBJ2-5	.	CASSANWGQETQYF	TGTGCCAGCAGCGCCAATTGGGGACAAGAGACCCAGTACTTC
.	TRBV2	TRBJ2-2	many	CASRSREAGELFF	TGTGCCAGCAGGTCCAGGGAGGCCGGGGAGCTGTTTTTT
.	TRBV6-1	TRBJ2-1	.	CASSELGSYNEQFF	TGTGCCAGCAGTGAATTAGGCTCCTACAATGAGCAGTTCTTC
.	TRBV7-2	TRBJ1-1	.	CASSRTKSTEAFF	TGTGCCAGCAGCCGGACCAAGAGCACTGAAGCTTTCTTT
TRBD1	TRBV3-1	TRBJ2-5	.	CASSQRYRGHGETQYF	TGTGCCAGCAGCCAAAGATACAGGGGGCATGGAGAGACCCAGTACTTC
TRBD2	TRBV19	TRBJ2-1	.	CASKPGAGVHNEQFF	TGTGCCTCTAAACCGGGTGCGGGAGTCCACAATGAGCAGTTCTTC
.	TRBV11-2	TRBJ2-2	.	CASSTYRVVAGELFF	TGTGCCAGCAGCACGTACAGGGTTGTGGCCGGGGAGCTGTTTTTT
.	TRBV12-3/TRBV12-4	TRBJ2-7	many	CATKIKAFGEQYF	TGTGCCACCAAAATAAAAGCCTTTGGAGAGCAGTACTTC
.	TRBV10-2	TRBJ2-3	.	CASSESARRTDTQYF	TGCGCCAGCAGTGAGTCCGCTAGACGCACAGATACGCAGTATTTT
.	TRBV7-9	TRBJ2-7	.	CASSLVRAPGEQYF	TGTGCCAGCAGCTTAGTGCGGGCCCCCGGCGAGCAGTACTTC
TRBD1	TRBV12-3/TRBV12-4	TRBJ1-1	many	CASSHGTGAPTEAFF	TGTGCCAGCAGCCACGGGACAGGGGCTCCCACTGAAGCTTTCTTT
.	TRBV10-3	TRBJ1-3	few	CAISEVPGLAGNTIYF	TGTGCCATCAGTGAAGTCCCAGGGCTGGCTGGAAACACCATATATTTT
.	TRBV4-1	TRBJ1-6	few	CASSQLSGNNSPLHF	TGCGCCAGCAGCCAGCTTTCGGGTAACAATTCACCCCTCCACTTT
TRBD2	TRBV29-1	TRBJ2-5	.	CSATSGSRETQYF	TGCAGCGCAACTAGCGGGAGTAGGGAGACCCAGTACTTC
.	TRBV5-1	TRBJ2-3	.	CASSLVLGQAQYF	TGCGCCAGCAGCTTGGTTTTGGGGCAAGCGCAGTATTTT
.	TRBV9	TRBJ1-5	.	CASLAGSTNQPQHF	TGTGCCAGCCTAGCCGGGAGCACCAATCAGCCCCAGCATTTT
.	TRBV12-3/TRBV12-4	TRBJ1-1	many	CASRAGDLNTEAFF	TGTGCCAGCAGGGCAGGGGATTTGAACACTGAAGCTTTCTTT
.	TRBV10-3	TRBJ1-2	.	CAIRQASHGYTF	TGTGCCATCCGACAGGCGAGCCATGGCTACACCTTC
TRBD1	TRBV15	TRBJ1-5	many	CATGTVWRSNQPQHF	TGTGCCACCGGGACAGTCTGGAGGAGCAATCAGCCCCAGCATTTT
TRBD1	TRBV19	TRBJ1-5	many	CASTPDRVNQPQHF	TGTGCCAGTACCCCGGACAGGGTCAATCAGCCCCAGCATTTT
.	TRBV28	TRBJ1-4	many	CASSLDKGKLFF	TGTGCCAGCAGTTTAGATAAGGGGAAACTGTTTTTT
TRBD1	TRBV20-1	TRBJ2-2	.	CSARTGDTGELFF	TGCAGTGCCCGGACAGGAGACACCGGGGAGCTGTTTTTT
.	TRBV7-9	TRBJ2-7	.	CASSFRPGETGNYEQYF	TGTGCCAGCAGCTTTCGCCCAGGGGAGACGGGTAACTACGAGCAGTACTTC
.	TRBV15	TRBJ1-5	.	CATSRDPQEAYSNQPQHF	TGTGCCACCAGCAGAGATCCCCAAGAAGCCTATAGCAATCAGCCCCAGCATTTT
.	TRBV19	TRBJ1-5	.	CASSWTAYSNQPQHF	TGTGCCAGTAGTTGGACGGCGTATAGCAATCAGCCCCAGCATTTT
.	TRBV11-2	TRBJ2-7	many	CASSLGRAGEQYF	TGTGCCAGCAGCTTGGGGCGGGCAGGCGAGCAGTACTTC
TRBD1	TRBV5-1	TRBJ2-2	.	CASSWGQANTGELFF	TGCGCCAGCAGCTGGGGACAGGCGAACACCGGGGAGCTGTTTTTT
.	TRBV6-1	TRBJ2-5	many	CASSNAGETQYF	TGTGCCAGCAGTAACGCGGGGGAGACCCAGTACTTC
TRBD1	TRBV28	TRBJ1-1	many	CASSDRVGTEAFF	TGTGCCAGCAGCGACAGGGTGGGGACTGAAGCTTTCTTT
TRBD1	TRBV11-2	TRBJ2-7	.	CASSPGSDRAYEQYF	TGTGCCAGCAGCCCAGGGTCGGACAGGGCCTACGAGCAGTACTTC
.	TRBV13	TRBJ1-2	.	CASSPTGPNYGYTF	TGTGCCAGCAGCCCTACCGGGCCCAACTATGGCTACACCTTC
TRBD2	TRBV28	TRBJ2-7	.	CASSSSGRALEQYF	TGTGCCAGCAGTAGTAGCGGGAGGGCCCTCGAGCAGTACTTC
TRBD1	TRBV4-1	TRBJ2-4	.	CASSQESDRVPKNIQYF	TGCGCCAGCAGCCAAGAATCAGACAGGGTTCCCAAAAACATTCAGTACTTC
TRBD1	TRBV7-2	TRBJ2-4	many	CASSLRGLKNIQYF	TGTGCCAGCAGCTTAAGGGGGCTTAAAAACATTCAGTACTTC
.	TRBV27	TRBJ2-5	many	CASSLSTGETQYF	TGTGCCAGCAGTTTATCGACCGGAGAGACCCAGTACTTC
.	TRBV27	TRBJ1-6	few	CASRNLLNSPLHF	TGTGCCAGCAGGAACCTGCTTAATTCACCCCTCCACTTT
TRBD1	TRBV6-5	TRBJ2-5	many	CASSYAGGREETQYF	TGTGCCAGCAGTTACGCAGGGGGAAGGGAAGAGACCCAGTACTTC
.	TRBV6-2/TRBV6-3	TRBJ1-1	many	CASSWRNTEAFF	TGTGCCAGCAGTTGGCGGAACACTGAAGCTTTCTTT
.	TRBV19	TRBJ2-5	.	CASSIGRGETQYF	TGTGCCAGTAGTATAGGCAGGGGAGAGACCCAGTACTTC